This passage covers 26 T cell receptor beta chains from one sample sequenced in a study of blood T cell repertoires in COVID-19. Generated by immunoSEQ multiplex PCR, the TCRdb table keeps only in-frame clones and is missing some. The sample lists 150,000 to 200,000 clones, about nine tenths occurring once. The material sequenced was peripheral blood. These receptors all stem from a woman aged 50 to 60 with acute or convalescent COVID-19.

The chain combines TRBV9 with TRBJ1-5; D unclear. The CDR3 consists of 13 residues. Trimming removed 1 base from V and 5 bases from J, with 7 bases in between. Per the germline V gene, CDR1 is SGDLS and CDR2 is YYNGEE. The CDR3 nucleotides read TGTGCCAGCAGCGTACAAGAGGATCAGCCCCAGCATTTT. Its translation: CASSVQEDQPQHF.

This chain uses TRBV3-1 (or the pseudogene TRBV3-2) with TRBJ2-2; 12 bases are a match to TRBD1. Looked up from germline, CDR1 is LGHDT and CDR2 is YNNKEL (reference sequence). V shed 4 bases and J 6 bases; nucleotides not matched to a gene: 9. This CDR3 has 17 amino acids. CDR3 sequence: CASSPIEGQGAAGELFF. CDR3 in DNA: TGTGCCAGCAGCCCTATTGAGGGACAGGGGGCCGCCGGGGAGCTGTTTTTT.

CDR3 residues: CASSSLYDEQYF. Written as DNA, the CDR3 is TGTGCCAGCAGTTCGCTCTACGACGAGCAGTACTTC. The chain uses TRBV27 and TRBJ2-7; D call uncertain. CDR3 length: 12 residues. Trimming removed 4 bases at V and 5 bases at J, with 9 bases between. Germline CDR1 is MNHEY and CDR2 is SMNVEV (reference sequence).

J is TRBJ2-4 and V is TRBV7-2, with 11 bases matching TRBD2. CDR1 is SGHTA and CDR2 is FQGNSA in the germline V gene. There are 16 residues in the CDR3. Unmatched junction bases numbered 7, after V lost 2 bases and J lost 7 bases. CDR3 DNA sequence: TGTGCCAGCAGCTTAACTAGCGGGAGCCCCGTGAACATTCAGTACTTC. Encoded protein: CASSLTSGSPVNIQYF.

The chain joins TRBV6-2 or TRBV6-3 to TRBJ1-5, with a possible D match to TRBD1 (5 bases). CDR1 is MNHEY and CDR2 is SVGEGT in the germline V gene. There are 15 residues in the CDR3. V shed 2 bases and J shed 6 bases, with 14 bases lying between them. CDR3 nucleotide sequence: TGTGCCAGCAGTTACGGGGCCAGGGAGGGTCAGCCCCAGCATTTT. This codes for CASSYGAREGQPQHF.

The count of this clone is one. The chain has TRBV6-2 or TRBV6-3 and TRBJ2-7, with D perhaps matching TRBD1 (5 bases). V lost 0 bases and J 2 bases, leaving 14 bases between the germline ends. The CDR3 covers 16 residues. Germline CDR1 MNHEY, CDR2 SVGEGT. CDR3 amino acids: CASSYSGQGAPYEQYF. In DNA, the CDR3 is TGTGCCAGCAGTTACTCGGGGCAGGGTGCCCCCTACGAGCAGTACTTC.

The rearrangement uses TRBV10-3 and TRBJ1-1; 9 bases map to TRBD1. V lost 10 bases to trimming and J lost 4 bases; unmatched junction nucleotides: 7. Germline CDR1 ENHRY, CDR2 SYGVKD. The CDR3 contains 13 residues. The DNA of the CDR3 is TGTGCCAGCTACAGGGGGCCCGGCACTGAAGCTTTCTTT. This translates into CASYRGPGTEAFF.

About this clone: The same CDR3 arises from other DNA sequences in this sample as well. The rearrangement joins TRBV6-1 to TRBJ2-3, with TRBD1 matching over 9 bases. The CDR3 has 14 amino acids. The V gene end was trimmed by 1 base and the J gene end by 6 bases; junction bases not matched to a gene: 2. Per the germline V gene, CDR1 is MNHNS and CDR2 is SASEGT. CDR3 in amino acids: CASSEGTGADTQYF. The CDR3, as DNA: TGTGCCAGCAGTGAAGGGACAGGGGCGGATACGCAGTATTTT.

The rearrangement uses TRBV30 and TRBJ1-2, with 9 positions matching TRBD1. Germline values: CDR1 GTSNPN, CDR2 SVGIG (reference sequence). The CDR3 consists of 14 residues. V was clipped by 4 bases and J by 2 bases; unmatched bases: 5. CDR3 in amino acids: CAWTLGQGNYGYTF. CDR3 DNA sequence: TGTGCCTGGACCTTGGGACAGGGAAACTATGGCTACACCTTC. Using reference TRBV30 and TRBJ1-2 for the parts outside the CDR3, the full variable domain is SQTIHQWPATLVQPVGSPLSLECTVEGTSNPNLYWYRQAAGRGLQLLFYSVGIGQISSEVPQNLSASRPQDRQFILSSKKLLLSDSGFYLCAWTLGQGNYGYTFGSGTRLTVV.

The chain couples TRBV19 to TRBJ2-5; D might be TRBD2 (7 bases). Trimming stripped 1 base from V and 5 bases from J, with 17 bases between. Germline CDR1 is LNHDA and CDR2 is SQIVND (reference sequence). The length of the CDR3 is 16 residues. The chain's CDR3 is CASSIVRGGFRETQYF. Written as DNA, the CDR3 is TGTGCCAGTAGTATAGTCAGGGGAGGGTTTAGGGAGACCCAGTACTTC.

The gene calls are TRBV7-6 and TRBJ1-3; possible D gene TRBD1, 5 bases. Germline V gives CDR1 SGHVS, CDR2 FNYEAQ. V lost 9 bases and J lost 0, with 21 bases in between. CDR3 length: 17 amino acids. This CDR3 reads CASFENPGAFSGNTIYF. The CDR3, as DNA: TGTGCCAGTTTCGAGAACCCTGGGGCTTTCTCTGGAAACACCATATATTTT. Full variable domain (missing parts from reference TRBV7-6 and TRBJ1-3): GAGVSQSPRYKVTKRGQDVALRCDPISGHVSLYWYRQALGQGPEFLTYFNYEAQQDKSGLPNDRFSAERPEGSISTLTIQRTEQRDSAMYRCASFENPGAFSGNTIYFGEGSWLTVV.

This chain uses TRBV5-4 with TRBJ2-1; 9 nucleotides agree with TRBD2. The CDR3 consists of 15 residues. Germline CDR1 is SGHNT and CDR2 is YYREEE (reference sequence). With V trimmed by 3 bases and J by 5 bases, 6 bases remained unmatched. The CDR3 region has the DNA TGTGCCAGCAGCTACGGGGCTAGCGGGAACAATGAGCAGTTCTTC. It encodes CASSYGASGNNEQFF.

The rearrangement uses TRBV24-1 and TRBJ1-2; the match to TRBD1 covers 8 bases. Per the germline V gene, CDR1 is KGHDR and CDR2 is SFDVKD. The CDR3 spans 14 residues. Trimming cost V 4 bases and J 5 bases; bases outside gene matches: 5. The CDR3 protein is CATSDHGQGYGYTF. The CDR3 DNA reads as TGTGCCACCAGTGACCATGGACAGGGATATGGCTACACCTTC.

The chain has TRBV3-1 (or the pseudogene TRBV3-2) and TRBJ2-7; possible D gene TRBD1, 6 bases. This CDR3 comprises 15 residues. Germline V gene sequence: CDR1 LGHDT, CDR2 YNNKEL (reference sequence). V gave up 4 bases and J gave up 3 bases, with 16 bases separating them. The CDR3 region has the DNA TGTGCCAGCAGCCTATCGGGGCAGGGGAACTACGAGCAGTACTTC. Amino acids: CASSLSGQGNYEQYF.

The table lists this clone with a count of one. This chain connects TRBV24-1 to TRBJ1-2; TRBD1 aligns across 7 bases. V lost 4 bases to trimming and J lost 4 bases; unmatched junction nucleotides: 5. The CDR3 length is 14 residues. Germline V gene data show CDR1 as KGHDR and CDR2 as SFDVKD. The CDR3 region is CATSDPGQTYGYTF. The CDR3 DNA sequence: TGTGCCACCAGTGACCCGGGACAGACCTATGGCTACACCTTC.

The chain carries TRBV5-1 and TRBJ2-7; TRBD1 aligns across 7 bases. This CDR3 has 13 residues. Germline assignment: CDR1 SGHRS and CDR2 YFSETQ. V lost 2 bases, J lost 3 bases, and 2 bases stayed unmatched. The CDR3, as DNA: TGCGCCAGCAGCTTCGCAGGGGGCTACGAGCAGTACTTC. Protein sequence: CASSFAGGYEQYF.

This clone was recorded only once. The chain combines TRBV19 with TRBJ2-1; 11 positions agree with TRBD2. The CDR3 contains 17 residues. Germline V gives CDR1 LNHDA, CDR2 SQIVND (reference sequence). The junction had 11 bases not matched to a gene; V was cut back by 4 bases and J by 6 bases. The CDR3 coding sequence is TGTGCCAGTAGTACCTTAGCGGGGGGGCCTGTTGGCAATGAGCAGTTCTTC. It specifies CASSTLAGGPVGNEQFF.

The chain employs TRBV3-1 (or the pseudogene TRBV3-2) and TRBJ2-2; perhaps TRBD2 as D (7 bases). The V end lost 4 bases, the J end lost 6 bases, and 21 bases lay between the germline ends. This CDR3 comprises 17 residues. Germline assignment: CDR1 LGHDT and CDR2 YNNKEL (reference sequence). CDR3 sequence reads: CASSPTGRGRVSGELFF. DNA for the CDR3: TGTGCCAGCAGCCCAACAGGGCGGGGGCGGGTGTCCGGGGAGCTGTTTTTT.

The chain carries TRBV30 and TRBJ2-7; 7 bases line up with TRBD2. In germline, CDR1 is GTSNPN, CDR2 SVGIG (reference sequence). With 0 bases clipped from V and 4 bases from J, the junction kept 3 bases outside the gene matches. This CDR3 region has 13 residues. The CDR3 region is CAWSVLGGYEQYF. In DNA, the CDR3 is TGTGCCTGGAGTGTATTGGGGGGGTACGAGCAGTACTTC.

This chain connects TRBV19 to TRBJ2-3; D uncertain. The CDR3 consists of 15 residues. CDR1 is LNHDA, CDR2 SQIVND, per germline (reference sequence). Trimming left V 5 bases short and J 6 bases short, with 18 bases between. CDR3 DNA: TGTGCCAGTAGTGGAGTCCTACCGAGTCCGGATACGCAGTATTTT. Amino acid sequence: CASSGVLPSPDTQYF.

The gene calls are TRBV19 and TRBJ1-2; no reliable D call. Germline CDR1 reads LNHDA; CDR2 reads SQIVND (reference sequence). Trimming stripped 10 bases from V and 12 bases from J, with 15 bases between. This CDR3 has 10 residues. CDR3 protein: CATFELRNTF. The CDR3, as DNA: TGTGCCACTTTCGAGTTGCGAAACACCTTC.

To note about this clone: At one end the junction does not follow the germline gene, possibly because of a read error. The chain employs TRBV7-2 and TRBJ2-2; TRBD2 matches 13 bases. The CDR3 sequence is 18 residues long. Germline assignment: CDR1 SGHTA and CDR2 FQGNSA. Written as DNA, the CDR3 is TGTGCCAGCAGCTCCGACCTGGGGACTAGCGGGGACACGGGGGAGCTGTTTTTT. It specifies CASSSDLGTSGDTGELFF.

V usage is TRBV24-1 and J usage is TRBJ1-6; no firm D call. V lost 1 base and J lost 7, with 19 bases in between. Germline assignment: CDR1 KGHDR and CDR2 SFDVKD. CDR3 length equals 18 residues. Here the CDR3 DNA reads TGTGCCACCAGTGATTTCCCACTGACACGGAGGGAAAATTCACCCCTCCACTTT. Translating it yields CATSDFPLTRRENSPLHF.

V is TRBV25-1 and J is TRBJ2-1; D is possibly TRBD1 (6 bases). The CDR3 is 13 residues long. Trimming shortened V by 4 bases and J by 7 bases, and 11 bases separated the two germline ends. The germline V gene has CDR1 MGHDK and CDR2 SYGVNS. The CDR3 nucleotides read TGTGCCAGCAGTGGGACCAGGGGAAATGAGCAGTTCTTC. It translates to CASSGTRGNEQFF.

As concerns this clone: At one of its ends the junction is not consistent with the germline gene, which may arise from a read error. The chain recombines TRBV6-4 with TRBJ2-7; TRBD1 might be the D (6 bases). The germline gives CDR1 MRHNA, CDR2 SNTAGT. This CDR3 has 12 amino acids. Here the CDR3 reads CASSDSDSLLDF. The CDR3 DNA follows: TGTGCCAGCAGTGACTCGGACAGCCTTCTAGACTTC.

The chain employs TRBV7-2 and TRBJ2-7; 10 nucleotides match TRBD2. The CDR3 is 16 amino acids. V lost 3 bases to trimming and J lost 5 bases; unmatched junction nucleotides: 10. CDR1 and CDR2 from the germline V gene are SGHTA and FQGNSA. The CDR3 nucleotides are TGTGCCAGCAGCTTCGGACTAGCGGTGTTGGGGAACGAGCAGTACTTC. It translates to CASSFGLAVLGNEQYF.